This is a list of T cell receptor beta chains from one sample in a study of T cell changes during pregnancy in multiple sclerosis. Libraries were prepared by immunoSEQ multiplex PCR; TCRdb keeps only in-frame clonotypes and omits some of them. The sample has some 10,000 clones; around 80% are singletons. The input for sequencing was CD8+ T cells from peripheral blood mononuclear cells, taken in the third trimester of pregnancy. Receptors were obtained from a female donor in good health, enrolled as a control in a pregnancy study. Both conserved end residues are part of each CDR3. The D gene is left open where the match is weak. Clone size is given for some rows only: seen once, a few or many times, or a class if the clone is expanded.

j_call clone_size d_call v_call cdr3_nt cdr3_aa
TRBJ1-1 . . TRBV7-9 TGTGCCAGCAGTCCTGGTCAGGGGCCGAACACTGAAGCTTTCTTT CASSPGQGPNTEAFF
TRBJ2-5 . . TRBV27 TGTGCCAGCAGACAAGGGGTCCAAGAGACCCAGTACTTC CASRQGVQETQYF
TRBJ2-7 once TRBD2 TRBV10-3 TGTGCCATCAGTGAGGGGACTAGCTCCTACGAGCAGTACTTC CAISEGTSSYEQYF
TRBJ1-1 . . TRBV10-2 TGCGCCAGCAGTGAATTTCGGGGAAACACTGAAGCTTTCTTT CASSEFRGNTEAFF
TRBJ2-3 few TRBD2 TRBV4-2 TGTGCCAGCAGCCAAGATCTAGCGGGGGGGACAGATACGCAGTATTTT CASSQDLAGGTDTQYF
TRBJ2-1 . . TRBV7-2 TGTGCCAGCAGCTTAGTAGGGAGCGGCGTATACAATGAGCAGTTCTTC CASSLVGSGVYNEQFF
TRBJ2-5 . TRBD2 TRBV2 TGTGCCAGCAGTGAAGGGCTAGCGGGGGGACGCGAGACCCAGTACTTC CASSEGLAGGRETQYF
TRBJ1-4 . . TRBV9 TGTGCCAGCAGCCTAGCAGGGAGGACTAATGAAAAACTGTTTTTT CASSLAGRTNEKLFF
TRBJ2-7 . . TRBV6-4 TGTGCCAGCAGTTACAATGCACAGAGCTACGAGCAGTACTTC CASSYNAQSYEQYF
TRBJ2-1 . TRBD2 TRBV4-2 TGTGCCAGCAGCCAAGAAACTAGCGGGGGGGTGGATGAGCAGTTCTTC CASSQETSGGVDEQFF
TRBJ1-4 . . TRBV7-8 TGTGCCAGCAGCCCACCCCAGACAGGTCCCCTTAAGAAACTGTTTTTT CASSPPQTGPLKKLFF
TRBJ1-3 . TRBD1 TRBV6-1 TGTGCCAGCAGTGAAGCAGGGACAGCCTCTGGAAACACCATATATTTT CASSEAGTASGNTIYF
TRBJ2-7 . . TRBV4-1 TGCGCCAGCAGCTGGGACAAAACCTACGAGCAGTACTTC CASSWDKTYEQYF
TRBJ2-2 . TRBD2 TRBV9 TGTGCCAGCAGCGTAGAAACTAGCGGGAGCATCACCGGGGAGCTGTTTTTT CASSVETSGSITGELFF
TRBJ1-5 . . TRBV7-8 TGTGCCAGCAGCTTATTTCTAAAGGAGAGCAATCAGCCCCAGCATTTT CASSLFLKESNQPQHF
TRBJ2-1 . . TRBV27 TGTGCCAGCACCACCGGAGATGAGCAGTTCTTC CASTTGDEQFF
TRBJ1-1 . . TRBV25-1 TGTGCCCCTATCGCTGAAGCTTTCTTT CAPIAEAFF
TRBJ2-5 . TRBD2 TRBV6-1 TGTGCCAGCAGTGAGGCCGTACTAGCGGGGGGAGAGACCCAGTACTTC CASSEAVLAGGETQYF
TRBJ2-3 . TRBD2 TRBV6-4 TGTGCCAGCAGTGACTCTAGCGGGGGGGCTAGCACAGATACGCAGTATTTT CASSDSSGGASTDTQYF
TRBJ2-3 . TRBD2 TRBV7-3 TGTGCCAGCAGCTCACTAGCGGGGGGGCCGGATACGCAGTATTTT CASSSLAGGPDTQYF
TRBJ1-4 . TRBD1 TRBV4-1 TGCGCCAGCGGCGGACAGGGAACGAGTGAAAAACTGTTTTTT CASGGQGTSEKLFF
TRBJ2-5 . . TRBV7-2 TGTGCCAGCAGCCCCCACGGTGGGCGGGGCCCCCAAGAGACCCAGTACTTC CASSPHGGRGPQETQYF
TRBJ1-5 . . TRBV4-2 TGTGCCAGCAGCCAGTGGAGCGATCAGCCCCAGCATTTT CASSQWSDQPQHF
TRBJ2-3 . . TRBV7-8 TGTGCCAGCAGGACCGCGGCAGCTTATAGCAGGGGCGATAGAAGCACAGATACGCAGTATTTT CASRTAAAYSRGDRSTDTQYF
TRBJ2-7 . . TRBV4-3 TGCGCCAGCAGCCAAGACCCCAGGGGCAGGGGCGAGCAGTACTTC CASSQDPRGRGEQYF
TRBJ1-5 . . TRBV18 TGTGCCAGCTCACCAACTGGATTCACAGACCTTCAGCCCCAGCATTTT CASSPTGFTDLQPQHF
TRBJ1-1 . . TRBV7-3 TGTGCCAGTCCCCCGAGGCAGATCTCTGAAGCTTTCTTT CASPPRQISEAFF
TRBJ2-7 . . TRBV2 TGTGCCGGGGGGGCGCCACGTCACGAGCAGTACTTC CAGGAPRHEQYF
TRBJ2-2 . TRBD1 TRBV10-2 TGCGCCAGCAGGGACAGGGACACCGGGGAGCTGTTTTTT CASRDRDTGELFF
TRBJ1-3 . . TRBV28 TGTGCCAGCAGAGCGCCCCCTACAACAGGGTTCGGAAACACCATATATTTT CASRAPPTTGFGNTIYF
TRBJ2-2 . . TRBV30 TGTGCCTGGAGTGAACTAAGAGGCGGGGAGCTGTTTTTT CAWSELRGGELFF
TRBJ1-5 . . TRBV6-1 TGTGCCAGCAGTGAAGGGGCGGGGGGGTCTCAGCCCCAGCATTTT CASSEGAGGSQPQHF
TRBJ2-1 once TRBD2 TRBV4-3 TGCGCCAGCAGCCAAGACACTAGCGGGGGGTTCTCCTACAATGAGCAGTTCTTC CASSQDTSGGFSYNEQFF
TRBJ1-2 . . TRBV2 TGTGCCAGCAGCTCGCTCTACAAGGGGAACCCTTATGGCTACACCTTC CASSSLYKGNPYGYTF
TRBJ2-3 . TRBD1 TRBV10-2 TGCGCCAGCAGTGAGACGGGACAGGGCACAGATACGCAGTATTTT CASSETGQGTDTQYF
TRBJ2-7 once . TRBV4-3 TGCGCCAGCAGCCAAGATCGCGACAGTTTGGGTGAGCAGTACTTC CASSQDRDSLGEQYF
TRBJ2-7 . TRBD2 TRBV30 TGTGCCTTACTAGCGCCCCCCTACGAGCAGTACTTC CALLAPPYEQYF
TRBJ2-5 . . TRBV18 TGTGCCAGCTCACCGAGGGAGACCCAGTACTTC CASSPRETQYF
TRBJ2-7 once TRBD1 TRBV5-3 TGTGCCAGAAGACAGGCCCACAGGGGGCGATACGAGCAGTACTTC CARRQAHRGRYEQYF
TRBJ2-3 . TRBD2 TRBV9 TGTGCCAGCTCAATGAGCGGGAGTACAGATACGCAGTATTTT CASSMSGSTDTQYF
TRBJ1-5 . TRBD1 TRBV9 TGTGCCAGCAGCACATCCGACAGGGGCAATCAGCCCCAGCATTTT CASSTSDRGNQPQHF
TRBJ1-1 . TRBD1 TRBV5-1 TGCGCCAGCAGCCCGTTAACAGGGGAGAACACTGAAGCTTTCTTT CASSPLTGENTEAFF
TRBJ1-2 . . TRBV28 TGTGCCAGCAGCCCCCCCCGGGAGCTCCCTAACTATGGCTACACCTTC CASSPPRELPNYGYTF
TRBJ2-7 . TRBD2 TRBV27 TGTGCCAGCAGTCCAGGACTAGCCAGCTCCTACGAGCAGTACTTC CASSPGLASSYEQYF
TRBJ1-2 . . TRBV4-1 TGCGCCAGCAGCCCGACAGCTTTCAACTATGGCTACACCTTC CASSPTAFNYGYTF
TRBJ2-2 . TRBD2 TRBV7-6 TGTGCCAGCAGCCCGCAGCGGGGGGTGAACACCGGGGAGCTGTTTTTT CASSPQRGVNTGELFF
TRBJ2-2 . TRBD2 TRBV18 TGTGCCAGCTCACCCTACCGACTAGCTATGGCCGGGGAGCTGTTTTTT CASSPYRLAMAGELFF
TRBJ2-7 . . TRBV2 TGTGCCACACTAACAGGATCCGAGCAGTACTTC CATLTGSEQYF
TRBJ2-1 . TRBD2 TRBV5-4 TGTGCCAGCAGTCTTGGACTAGCGGGTGAGCAGTTCTTC CASSLGLAGEQFF
TRBJ2-7 . . TRBV4-1 TGCGCCAGCAGCCATAAATCGGGCTACGAGCAGTACTTC CASSHKSGYEQYF
TRBJ2-2 . . TRBV10-2 TGCGCCAGCGACTATCTTGGAACCGGGGAGCTGTTTTTT CASDYLGTGELFF
TRBJ2-7 . TRBD1 TRBV4-1 TGCGCCAGCAGCCAAGGACAGGGGTCATACGAGCAGTACTTC CASSQGQGSYEQYF
TRBJ1-2 . TRBD1 TRBV7-9 TGTGCCAGCAGCGAGGGGACAGTCGTTAACTATGGCTACACCTTC CASSEGTVVNYGYTF